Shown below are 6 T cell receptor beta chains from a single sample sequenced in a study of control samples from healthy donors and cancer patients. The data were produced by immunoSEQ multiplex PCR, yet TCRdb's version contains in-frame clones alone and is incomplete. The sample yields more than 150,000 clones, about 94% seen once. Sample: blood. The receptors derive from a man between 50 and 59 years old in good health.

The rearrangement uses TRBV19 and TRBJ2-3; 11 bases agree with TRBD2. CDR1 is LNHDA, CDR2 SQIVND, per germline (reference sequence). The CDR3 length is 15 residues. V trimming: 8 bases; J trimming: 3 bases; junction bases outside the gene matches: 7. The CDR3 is CASVGLAGRTDTQYF. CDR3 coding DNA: TGTGCCAGTGTCGGACTAGCGGGTAGAACAGATACGCAGTATTTT.

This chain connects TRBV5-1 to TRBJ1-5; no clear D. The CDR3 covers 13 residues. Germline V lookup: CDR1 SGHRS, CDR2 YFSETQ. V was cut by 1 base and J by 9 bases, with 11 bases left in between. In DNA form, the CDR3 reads TGCGCCAGCAGCTTGACATGGGCATCGCCCCAGCATTTT. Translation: CASSLTWASPQHF.

DNA of the CDR3: TGTGCCAGCAGTGAAAGAACAGGAAGATCTGGAAACACCATATATTTT. As protein: CASSERTGRSGNTIYF. The chain carries TRBV6-4 and TRBJ1-3, with a possible D match to TRBD1 (5 bases). V lost 3 bases and J lost 1, with 13 bases in between. Germline-derived CDR1 and CDR2 are MRHNA and SNTAGT. The CDR3 length is 16 residues.

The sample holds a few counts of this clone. CDR3 amino acids: CASGQRPGTTEAFF. CDR3 nucleotide sequence: TGTGCCAGCGGGCAACGTCCAGGGACCACTGAAGCTTTCTTT. V and J are TRBV27 and TRBJ1-1; D might be TRBD1 (5 bases). The CDR3 spans 14 residues. The V gene lost 8 bases and the J gene lost 4 bases, with 17 bases spanning the gap. The germline V gene encodes CDR1 MNHEY and CDR2 SMNVEV (reference sequence).

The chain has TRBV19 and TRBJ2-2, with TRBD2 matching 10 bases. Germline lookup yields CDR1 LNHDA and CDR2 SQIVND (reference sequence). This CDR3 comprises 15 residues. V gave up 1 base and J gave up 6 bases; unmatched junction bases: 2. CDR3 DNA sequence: TGTGCCAGTAGTATAGGGCTAGCGGGAGCCGGGGAGCTGTTTTTT. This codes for CASSIGLAGAGELFF.

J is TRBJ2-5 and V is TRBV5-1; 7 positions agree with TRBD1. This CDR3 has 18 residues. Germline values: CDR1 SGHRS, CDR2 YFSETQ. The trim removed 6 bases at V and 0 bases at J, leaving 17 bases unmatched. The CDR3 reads CASTQLPPTGVYQETQYF. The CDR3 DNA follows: TGCGCCAGCACCCAATTACCACCCACAGGGGTCTACCAAGAGACCCAGTACTTC. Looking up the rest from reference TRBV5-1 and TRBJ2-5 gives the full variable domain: KAGVTQTPRYLIKTRGQQVTLSCSPISGHRSVSWYQQTPGQGLQFLFEYFSETQRNKGNFPGRFSGRQFSNSRSEMNVSTLELGDSALYLCASTQLPPTGVYQETQYFGPGTRLLVL.